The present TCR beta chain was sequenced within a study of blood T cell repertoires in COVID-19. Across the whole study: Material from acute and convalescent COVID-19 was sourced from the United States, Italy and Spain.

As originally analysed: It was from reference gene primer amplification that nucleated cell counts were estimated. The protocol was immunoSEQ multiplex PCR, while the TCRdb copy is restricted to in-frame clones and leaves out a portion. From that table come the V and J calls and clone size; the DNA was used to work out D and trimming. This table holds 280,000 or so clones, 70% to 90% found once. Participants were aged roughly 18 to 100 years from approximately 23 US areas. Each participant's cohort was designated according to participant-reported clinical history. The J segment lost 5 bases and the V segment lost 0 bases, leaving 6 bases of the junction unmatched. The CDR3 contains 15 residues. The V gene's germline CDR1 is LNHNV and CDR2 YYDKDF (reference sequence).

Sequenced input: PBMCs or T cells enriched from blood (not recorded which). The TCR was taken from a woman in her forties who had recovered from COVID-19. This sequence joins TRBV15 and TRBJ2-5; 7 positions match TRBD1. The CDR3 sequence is CATSRDPGRGETQYF. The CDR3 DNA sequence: TGTGCCACCAGCAGAGATCCGGGCAGGGGGGAGACCCAGTACTTC. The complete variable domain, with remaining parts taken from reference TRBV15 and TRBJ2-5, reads DAMVIQNPRYQVTQFGKPVTLSCSQTLNHNVMYWYQQKSSQAPKLLFHYYDKDFNNEADTPDNFQSRRPNTSFCFLDIRSPGLGDTAMYLCATSRDPGRGETQYFGPGTRLLVL.